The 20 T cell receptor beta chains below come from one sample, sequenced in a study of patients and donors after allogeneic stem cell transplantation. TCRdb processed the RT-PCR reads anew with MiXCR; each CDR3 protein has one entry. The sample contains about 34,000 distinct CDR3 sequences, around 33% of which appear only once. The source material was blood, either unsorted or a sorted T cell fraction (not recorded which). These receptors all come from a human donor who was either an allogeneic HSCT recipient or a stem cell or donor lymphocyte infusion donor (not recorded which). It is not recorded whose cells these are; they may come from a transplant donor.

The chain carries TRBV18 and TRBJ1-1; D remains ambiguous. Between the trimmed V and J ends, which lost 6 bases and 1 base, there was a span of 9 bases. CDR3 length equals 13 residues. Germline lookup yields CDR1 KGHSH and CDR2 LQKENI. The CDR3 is CASSQDQNTEAFF. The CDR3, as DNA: TGTGCCAGCTCTCAAGACCAGAACACTGAAGCTTTCTTT.

DNA for the CDR3: TGCGCCAGCAGCTTAGCAGAGACTAGCGCGAGGGCGCAGTATTTT. As protein: CASSLAETSARAQYF. The chain recombines TRBV5-1 with TRBJ2-3, with 8 nucleotides matching TRBD2. The junction had 12 bases not matched to a gene; V was cut back by 2 bases and J by 10 bases. The CDR3 spans 15 residues. Germline V gives CDR1 SGHRS, CDR2 YFSETQ.

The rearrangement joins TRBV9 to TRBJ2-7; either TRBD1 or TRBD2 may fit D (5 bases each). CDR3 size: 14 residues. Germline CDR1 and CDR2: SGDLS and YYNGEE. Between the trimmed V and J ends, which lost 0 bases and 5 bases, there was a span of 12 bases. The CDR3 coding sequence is TGTGCCAGCAGCGTAGGGCCTCAGGGAGACGAGCAGTACGTC. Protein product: CASSVGPQGDEQYV.

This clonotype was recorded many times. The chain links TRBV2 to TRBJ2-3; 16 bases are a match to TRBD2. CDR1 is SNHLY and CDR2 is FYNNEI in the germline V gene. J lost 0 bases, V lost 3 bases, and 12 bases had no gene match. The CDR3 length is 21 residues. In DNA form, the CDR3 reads TGTGCCAGCAGTGACCCCGGGACTAGCGGGGGGGACGATGTCAGCACAGATACGCAGTATTTT. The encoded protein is CASSDPGTSGGDDVSTDTQYF.

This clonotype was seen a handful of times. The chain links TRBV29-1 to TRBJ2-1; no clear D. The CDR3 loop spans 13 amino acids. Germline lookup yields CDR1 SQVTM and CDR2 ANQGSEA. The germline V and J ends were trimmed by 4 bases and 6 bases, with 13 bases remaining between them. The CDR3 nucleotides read TGCAGCGTTGCGGTAGATCTCGCCAATGAGCAGTTCTTC. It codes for CSVAVDLANEQFF.

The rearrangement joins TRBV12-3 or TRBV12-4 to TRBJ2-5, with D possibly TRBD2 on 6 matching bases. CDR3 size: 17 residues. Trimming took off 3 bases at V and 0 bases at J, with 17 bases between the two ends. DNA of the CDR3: TGTGCCAGCAGTTTCGGGGTGGCGGGGCGGAACCAAGAGACCCAGTACTTC. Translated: CASSFGVAGRNQETQYF.

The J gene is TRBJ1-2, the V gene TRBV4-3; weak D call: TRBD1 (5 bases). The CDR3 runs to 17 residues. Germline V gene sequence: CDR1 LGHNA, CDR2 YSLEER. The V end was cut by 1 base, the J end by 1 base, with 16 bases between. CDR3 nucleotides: TGCGCCAGCAGCCAAGTTCGAGGGGTCGACAGTAACTATGGCTACACCTTC. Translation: CASSQVRGVDSNYGYTF.

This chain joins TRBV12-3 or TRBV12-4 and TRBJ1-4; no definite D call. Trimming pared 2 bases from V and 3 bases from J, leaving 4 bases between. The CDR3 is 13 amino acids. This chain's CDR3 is CASSLKANEKLFF. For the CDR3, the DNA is TGTGCCAGCAGTTTAAAGGCTAATGAAAAACTGTTTTTT.

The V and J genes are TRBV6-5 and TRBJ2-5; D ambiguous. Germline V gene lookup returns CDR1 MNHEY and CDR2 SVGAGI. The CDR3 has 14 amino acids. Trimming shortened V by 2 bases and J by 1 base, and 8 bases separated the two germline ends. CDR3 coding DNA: TGTGCCAGCAGTTACCGGTTCAGCCAAGAGACCCAGTACTTC. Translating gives CASSYRFSQETQYF.

CDR3: CASSPTGYTGELFF. CDR3 sequence (DNA): TGTGCCAGTAGTCCCACAGGGTACACCGGGGAGCTGTTTTTT. The V gene is TRBV19, the J gene TRBJ2-2, with D perhaps matching TRBD1 (6 bases). Germline CDR1 reads LNHDA; CDR2 reads SQIVND (reference sequence). The CDR3 consists of 14 residues. The V end was cut by 5 bases, the J end by 3 bases, with 10 bases between.

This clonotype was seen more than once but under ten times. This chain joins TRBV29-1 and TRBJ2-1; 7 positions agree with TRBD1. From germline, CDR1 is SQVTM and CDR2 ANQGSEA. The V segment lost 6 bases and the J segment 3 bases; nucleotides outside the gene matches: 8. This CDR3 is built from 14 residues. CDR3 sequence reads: CSVEYRGDYNEQFF. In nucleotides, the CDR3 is TGCAGCGTCGAGTACAGGGGCGACTACAATGAGCAGTTCTTC.

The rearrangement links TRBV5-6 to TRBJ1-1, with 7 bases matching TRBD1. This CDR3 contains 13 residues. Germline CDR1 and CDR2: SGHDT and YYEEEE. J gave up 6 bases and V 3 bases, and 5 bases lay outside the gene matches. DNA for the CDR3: TGTGCCAGCAGCTGGGACCAGGGGGCTGAAGCTTTCTTT. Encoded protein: CASSWDQGAEAFF.

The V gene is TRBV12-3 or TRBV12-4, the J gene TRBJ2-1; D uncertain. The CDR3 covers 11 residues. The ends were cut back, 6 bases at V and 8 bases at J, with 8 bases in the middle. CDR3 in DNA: TGTGCCAGCAGCTTTAACTATGAGCAGTTCTTC. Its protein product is CASSFNYEQFF.

CDR3 protein: CASSLLGLNKGNTIYF. The CDR3 DNA is TGTGCCAGCAGTTTACTGGGGTTAAACAAGGGAAACACCATATATTTT. The chain carries TRBV12-3 or TRBV12-4 and TRBJ1-3; D uncertain. The CDR3 runs to 16 residues. V was trimmed by 2 bases and J by 4 bases, leaving 15 bases between them.

The CDR3 nucleotides are TGTGCCAGCAGACGTGGGGGACAGCCCACTGAAGCTTTCTTT. Residues: CASRRGGQPTEAFF. The V call is TRBV12-3 or TRBV12-4, the J call TRBJ1-1; 7 nucleotides line up with TRBD1. This CDR3 contains 14 residues. With V trimmed by 6 bases and J by 4 bases, 8 bases remained unmatched.

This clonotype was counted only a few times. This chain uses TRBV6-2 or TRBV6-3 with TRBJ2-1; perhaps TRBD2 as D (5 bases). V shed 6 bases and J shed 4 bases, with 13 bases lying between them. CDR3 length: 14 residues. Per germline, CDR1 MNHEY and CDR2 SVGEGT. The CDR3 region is CASRLASLYNEQFF. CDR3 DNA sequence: TGTGCCAGCAGGCTTGCTAGCCTTTACAATGAGCAGTTCTTC.

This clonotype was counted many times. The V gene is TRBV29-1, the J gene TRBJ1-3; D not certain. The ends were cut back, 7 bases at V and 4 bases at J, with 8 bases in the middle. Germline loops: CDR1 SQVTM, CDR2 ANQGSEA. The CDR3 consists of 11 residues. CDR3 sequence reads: CSAQTGNTIYF. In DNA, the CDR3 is TGCAGCGCTCAAACAGGAAACACCATATATTTT.

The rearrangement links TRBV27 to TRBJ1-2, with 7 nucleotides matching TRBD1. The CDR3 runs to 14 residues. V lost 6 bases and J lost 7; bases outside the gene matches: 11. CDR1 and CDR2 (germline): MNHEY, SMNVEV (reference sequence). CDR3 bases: TGTGCCAGCAGCATCACGACAGGGCGGGGTGGCTACACCTTC. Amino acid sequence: CASSITTGRGGYTF.

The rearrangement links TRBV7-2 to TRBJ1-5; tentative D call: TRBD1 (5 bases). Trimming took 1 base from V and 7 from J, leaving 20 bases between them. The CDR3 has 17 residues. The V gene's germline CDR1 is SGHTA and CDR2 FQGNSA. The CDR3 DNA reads TGTGCCAGCAGCTTAGGATGGGCAACAGGTCTCGAACAGCCCCAGCATTTT. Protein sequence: CASSLGWATGLEQPQHF.

The CDR3 bases are TGTGCCAGCTCACCGCCTCTGGGCGGGAGTTCCTACAATGAGCAGTTCTTC. It is translated as CASSPPLGGSSYNEQFF. This chain connects TRBV18 to TRBJ2-1; TRBD2 matches at 7 bases. In germline, CDR1 is KGHSH, CDR2 LQKENI. V lost 3 bases, J lost 1 base, and 9 bases stayed unmatched. This CDR3 is 17 amino acids long.